These T cell receptor beta chains were read from a single sample in a study of blood T cell repertoires in COVID-19. Clones were read by immunoSEQ multiplex PCR, and TCRdb kept only the in-frame ones, dropping some. The sample has about 130,000 clones; roughly four fifths are singletons. Sequencing was performed on peripheral blood. These receptors all stem from a man aged 35 to 55 with active or convalescent COVID-19. Both conserved end residues are part of each CDR3. The D gene is left open where the match is weak. Where a row states a size, it is once, few, many or the class of an expanded clone; other rows omit it.

j_call,d_call,clone_size,v_call,cdr3_length,cdr3_nt,cdr3_aa
TRBJ2-7,TRBD2,.,TRBV14,16,TGTGCCAGCAGCCAAGCTCCAGCGGGGCTCTTCCACGAGCAGTACTTC,CASSQAPAGLFHEQYF
TRBJ1-5,TRBD1,.,TRBV7-3,13,TGTGCCAGCAGCTTAACAGGGGGCCAGCCCCAGCATTTT,CASSLTGGQPQHF
TRBJ2-3,.,.,TRBV9,13,TGTGCCAGCAGCGTAGAATCGACAGATACGCAGTATTTT,CASSVESTDTQYF
TRBJ1-5,.,.,TRBV11-2,15,TGTGCCAGCAGCCAGGGGTATTCTGGCAATCAGCCCCAGCATTTT,CASSQGYSGNQPQHF
TRBJ2-3,.,many,TRBV5-1,14,TGCGCCAGCAGCTTGGGCCGGACTCCAGATACGCAGTATTTT,CASSLGRTPDTQYF
TRBJ2-2,TRBD1,.,TRBV5-1,16,TGCGCCAGCAGGCCTACAGGGGAAGTCTACACCGGGGAGCTGTTTTTT,CASRPTGEVYTGELFF
TRBJ2-1,.,.,TRBV10-2,15,TGCGCCAGCAGAGATAGCTCCGCGTCCTACAATGAGCAGTTCTTC,CASRDSSASYNEQFF
TRBJ1-1,.,.,TRBV6-5,14,TGTGCCAGCAGCGAGCAGGGGTCAAACACTGAAGCTTTCTTT,CASSEQGSNTEAFF
TRBJ1-5,.,once,TRBV6-5,14,TGTGCCAGCAGACTTGATTATAGCAATCAGCCCCAGCATTTT,CASRLDYSNQPQHF
TRBJ2-7,TRBD2,.,TRBV5-1,16,TGCGCCAGCAGCTTGGAGGGTAGTACTAGCGGGGGAGAGCAGTACTTC,CASSLEGSTSGGEQYF
TRBJ2-7,TRBD1,once,TRBV5-1,14,TGCGCCAGCAGCAGATCGACAGGGGAGTACGAGCAGTACTTC,CASSRSTGEYEQYF
TRBJ1-5,.,.,TRBV6-1,16,TGTGCCAGCAGTGCGACAGGATCATATAGCAATCAGCCCCAGCATTTT,CASSATGSYSNQPQHF
TRBJ2-7,TRBD2,few,TRBV6-5,16,TGTGCCAGCAGTTACTCGGGACTAGCGGGGATCTACGAGCAGTACTTC,CASSYSGLAGIYEQYF
TRBJ2-7,.,.,TRBV6-1,13,TGTGCCAGCAGCGAAGGACAGACCTACGAGCAGTACTTC,CASSEGQTYEQYF
TRBJ2-6,.,.,TRBV5-1,17,TGCGCCAGCAGCTTAGGACTGTATGACTCTGGGGCCAACGTCCTGACTTTC,CASSLGLYDSGANVLTF
TRBJ2-2,TRBD1,.,TRBV28,13,TGTGCCAGCAGCAACGACAGGGCCGGGGAGCTGTTTTTT,CASSNDRAGELFF
TRBJ2-3,.,.,TRBV18,11,TGTGCCAGCTCTGTCATGGATACGCAGTATTTT,CASSVMDTQYF
TRBJ1-1,.,.,TRBV3-1/TRBV3-2,14,TGTGCCAGCAGCCAGACGGCGGGAGGAACTGAAGCTTTCTTT,CASSQTAGGTEAFF
TRBJ1-2,TRBD1,once,TRBV19,17,TGTGCCAGTAGCCAAACAGGGGGGGAGCTATCCAACTATGGCTACACCTTC,CASSQTGGELSNYGYTF
TRBJ1-6,TRBD1,.,TRBV7-2,14,TGTGCCAGCAGCTCGGACAGGGTCGGCTCACCCCTCCACTTT,CASSSDRVGSPLHF
TRBJ1-2,.,.,TRBV19,14,TGTGCCAGTAGTATGGGAGGGACGTCCTATGGCTACACCTTC,CASSMGGTSYGYTF
TRBJ1-5,TRBD1,.,TRBV5-1,16,TGCGCCAGCAGCTTGTTTCAGGGACAGGGTTGTCAGCCCCAGCATTTT,CASSLFQGQGCQPQHF
TRBJ2-5,TRBD2,.,TRBV7-3,15,TGTGCCAGCAGCCCCCGCCCGGGGGGGAGGGAGACCCAGTACTTC,CASSPRPGGRETQYF
TRBJ2-1,.,.,TRBV6-4,15,TGTGCCAGCAGCTTGACGTGGGGGGGCCGTGGTGAGCAGTTCTTC,CASSLTWGGRGEQFF
TRBJ1-5,TRBD1,few,TRBV18,16,TGTGCCAGCTCAGGGGACAGGGGCAGGCGCAATCAGCCCCAGCATTTT,CASSGDRGRRNQPQHF
TRBJ2-3,TRBD2,few,TRBV19,15,TGTGCCAGTAGTTCGACTAGCGGGACCACAGATACGCAGTATTTT,CASSSTSGTTDTQYF
TRBJ2-6,.,.,TRBV27,13,TGTGCCAGCAGTTTGGCCAAGGCCAACGTCCTGACTTTC,CASSLAKANVLTF
TRBJ2-2,TRBD1,.,TRBV7-9,15,TGTGCCAGCAGCGCGGACAGGGGGCTGTCCGGGGAGCTGTTTTTT,CASSADRGLSGELFF
TRBJ2-2,TRBD2,.,TRBV5-1,17,TGCGCCAGCACCCCCCAGACTAGCGGGGGGTCCACCGGGGAGCTGTTTTTT,CASTPQTSGGSTGELFF
TRBJ2-1,.,.,TRBV14,15,TGTGCCAGCAGCCAAGTAATTTCAGGATACAATGAGCAGTTCTTC,CASSQVISGYNEQFF
TRBJ1-3,.,.,TRBV9,15,TGTGCCAGCAGCGGCAGTCCTCAGGGAGGAAACACCATATATTTT,CASSGSPQGGNTIYF
TRBJ1-6,.,.,TRBV11-2,15,TGTGCCAGCAGCTTAGGTTCGGGGGGCGAACTACCCCTCCACTTT,CASSLGSGGELPLHF
TRBJ1-1,.,.,TRBV7-8,14,TGTGCCAGCAGCTTAGTAGAAGTGAACACTGAAGCTTTCTTT,CASSLVEVNTEAFF
TRBJ2-2,.,.,TRBV10-3,15,TGTGCCATCAGTGAAGTGGCAGGGGGGACCGGGGAGCTGTTTTTT,CAISEVAGGTGELFF
TRBJ2-7,.,.,TRBV4-1,15,TGCGCCAGCAGCCAAAGTCCCCCTCAGGGGTACGAGCAGTACTTC,CASSQSPPQGYEQYF
TRBJ1-3,.,.,TRBV28,13,TGTGCCAGCCTCTCGGGCTCTGGAAACACCATATATTTT,CASLSGSGNTIYF
TRBJ2-3,.,.,TRBV27,13,TGTGCCAGCAGTTTAGAGGGAGGATATACGCAGTATTTT,CASSLEGGYTQYF
TRBJ1-4,.,few,TRBV5-5,15,TGTGCCAGCAGCTCGTTGGCAGCAACTAATGAAAAACTGTTTTTT,CASSSLAATNEKLFF
TRBJ2-3,.,.,TRBV11-2,15,TGTGCCATCGCGCAGGGGGGACTAGGAACAGATACGCAGTATTTT,CAIAQGGLGTDTQYF
TRBJ2-1,.,.,TRBV24-1,15,TGTGCCACCAGTGATTCGGGACTCGATTACAATGAGCAGTTCTTC,CATSDSGLDYNEQFF
TRBJ1-2,.,.,TRBV5-6,13,TGTGCCAGCAGCTTGTCGTCCAGCTATGGCTACACCTTC,CASSLSSSYGYTF
TRBJ2-7,.,.,TRBV5-4,15,TGTGCCAGCAGCTTGGGAGGTAAATACCTATACGAGCAGTACTTC,CASSLGGKYLYEQYF
TRBJ1-1,.,.,TRBV7-3,15,TGTGCCAGCAGCTTAGGGTCAGGGAGGGACACTGAAGCTTTCTTT,CASSLGSGRDTEAFF
TRBJ2-4,.,.,TRBV7-2,15,TGTGCCAGCAGCTTAGTCGAAGGGGGCAAAAACATTCAGTACTTC,CASSLVEGGKNIQYF
TRBJ2-2,.,.,TRBV3-1/TRBV3-2,17,TGTGCCAGCAGCCTCCCCGGCACAGACCTCAACACCGGGGAGCTGTTTTTT,CASSLPGTDLNTGELFF
TRBJ2-6,TRBD1,.,TRBV3-1/TRBV3-2,17,TGTGCCAGCAGCCAACTAGGGGGCTCCTCTGGGGCCAACGTCCTGACTTTC,CASSQLGGSSGANVLTF
TRBJ1-4,TRBD1,.,TRBV5-4,15,TGTGCCAGCAGCTCCGGACAGGGGTTTGGGGAAAAACTGTTTTTT,CASSSGQGFGEKLFF
TRBJ2-2,.,.,TRBV24-1,14,TGTGCCACCAGCCCAGGGCGAAACACCGGGGAGCTGTTTTTT,CATSPGRNTGELFF
TRBJ2-5,TRBD1,.,TRBV19,16,TGTGCCAGTAGTATGGTAGGACAGGGGTTACAAGAGACCCAGTACTTC,CASSMVGQGLQETQYF
TRBJ2-3,TRBD2,.,TRBV5-4,16,TGTGCCAGCAGCTTTGGCGGGGGGAGTAGCACAGATACGCAGTATTTT,CASSFGGGSSTDTQYF
TRBJ2-5,.,.,TRBV7-3,15,TGTGCCAGCAGCTTAATACCTCTAGCGCAAGAGACCCAGTACTTC,CASSLIPLAQETQYF
TRBJ2-7,.,.,TRBV10-3,12,TGTGCCATCAGCTACAGTTCCTACGAGCAGTACTTC,CAISYSSYEQYF
TRBJ2-1,TRBD2,few,TRBV3-1/TRBV3-2,15,TGTGCCAGCAGCCACCCTGGACTAGCGGACACAGAGCAGTTCTTC,CASSHPGLADTEQFF
TRBJ2-1,TRBD1,.,TRBV18,15,TGTGCCAGCTCACCACCTGGGACAGGGGGTATAGAGCAGTTCTTC,CASSPPGTGGIEQFF
TRBJ2-4,TRBD1,.,TRBV13,16,TGTGCCAGCAGTCCTCCGGTCCCCGGACAGGAAAACATTCAGTACTTC,CASSPPVPGQENIQYF
TRBJ1-6,TRBD1,.,TRBV18,14,TGTGCCAGCTCAAACGGACAGGGTAGTTCACCCCTCCACTTT,CASSNGQGSSPLHF
TRBJ2-7,.,.,TRBV27,15,TGTGCCAGCAGCCCAGGACAGCTGAGCTCCTACGAGCAGTACTTC,CASSPGQLSSYEQYF
TRBJ2-2,TRBD2,.,TRBV7-9,15,TGTGCCAGCAGCTTAACAGCGGGGTATGGTCGGGAGCTGTTTTTT,CASSLTAGYGRELFF